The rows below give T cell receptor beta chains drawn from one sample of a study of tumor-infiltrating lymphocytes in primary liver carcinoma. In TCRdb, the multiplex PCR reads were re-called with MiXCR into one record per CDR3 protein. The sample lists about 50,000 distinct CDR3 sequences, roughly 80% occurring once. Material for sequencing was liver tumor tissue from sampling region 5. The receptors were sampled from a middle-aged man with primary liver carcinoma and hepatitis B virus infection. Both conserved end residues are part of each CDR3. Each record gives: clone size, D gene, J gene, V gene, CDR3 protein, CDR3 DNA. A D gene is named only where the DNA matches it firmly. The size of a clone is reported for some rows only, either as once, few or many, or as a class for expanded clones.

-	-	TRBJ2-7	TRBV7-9	CASGYGGTQGKQYF	TGTGCCAGCGGTTATGGGGGGACCCAGGGGAAGCAGTACTTC
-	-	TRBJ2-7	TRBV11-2	CASSPSGATEQYF	TGTGCCAGCAGCCCGTCGGGAGCCACAGAGCAGTACTTC
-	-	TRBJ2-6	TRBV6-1	CASIDTGALSGANVLTF	TGTGCCAGCATCGACACAGGAGCCCTCTCTGGGGCCAACGTCCTGACTTTC
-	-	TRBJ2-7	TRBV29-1	CSTMTTGTGTPYEQYF	TGCAGTACCATGACAACTGGGACTGGCACTCCCTACGAGCAGTACTTC
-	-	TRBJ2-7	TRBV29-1	CNVSWRGPYEQYF	TGCAACGTTTCGTGGAGAGGACCCTACGAGCAGTACTTC
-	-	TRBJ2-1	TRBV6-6	CGSSPVGEQFF	TGTGGCAGCAGCCCAGTGGGTGAGCAGTTCTTC
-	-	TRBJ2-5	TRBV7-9	CATSLKETQYF	TGTGCCACCAGCCTGAAAGAGACCCAGTATTTC
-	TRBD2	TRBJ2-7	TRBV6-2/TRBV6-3	CTSRSSGRMYDQYF	TGTACCAGCAGGAGTAGCGGGAGGATGTACGACCAGTACTTC
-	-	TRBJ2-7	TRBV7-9	CVSSLPGKEQYF	TGTGTCAGCAGCTTACCCGGTAAGGAGCAGTACTTC
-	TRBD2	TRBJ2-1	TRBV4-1	CAISPLSGIHNEQFF	TGCGCCATCAGCCCTCTTAGCGGGATTCACAACGAGCAGTTCTTC
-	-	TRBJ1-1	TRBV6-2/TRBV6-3	CACEDSEWYTEAFF	TGTGCCTGCGAGGACAGTGAGTGGTACACTGAAGCTTTCTTT
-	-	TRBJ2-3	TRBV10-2	CASCVLSSEAQYF	TGTGCCAGTTGTGTTCTCTCTAGCGAAGCGCAGTATTTT
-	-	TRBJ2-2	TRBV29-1	CSVESPLGTNTGELFF	TGCAGTGTTGAAAGCCCCCTGGGGACCAACACCGGGGAGCTGTTTTTT
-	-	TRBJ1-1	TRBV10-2	CASSEVERAEAFF	TGCGCCAGCAGTGAAGTAGAAAGGGCTGAAGCTTTCTTT
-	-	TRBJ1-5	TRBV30	CACSVSLPYSNQPQHF	TGTGCCTGTAGTGTTTCCCTACCATATAGCAATCAGCCTCAGCATTTT
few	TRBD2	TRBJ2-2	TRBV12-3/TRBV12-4	CTSSPTASGRWGELSF	TGTACCAGCAGTCCCACGGCTAGCGGGAGATGGGGGGAGCTGTCTTTT
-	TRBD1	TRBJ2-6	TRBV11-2	CASGMGGDRGISLSGANVPTF	TGTGCCAGCGGCATGGGGGGAGACAGGGGCATTTCCCTCTCTGGAGCCAACGTCCCGACTTTC
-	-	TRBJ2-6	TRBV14	CVSSLSRANVMTF	TGTGTCAGCAGTCTGAGTAGAGCCAACGTCATGACTTTC
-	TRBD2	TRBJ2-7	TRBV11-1	CASSIYLCSVALGLAGSYEQYF	TGTGCCAGCAGCATATATCTTTGCAGCGTCGCTTTGGGACTAGCGGGGTCGTACGAGCAGTACTTC
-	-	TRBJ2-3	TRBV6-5	CASISLPLRGGTDTQYF	TGTGCCAGCATTTCACTCCCCCTAAGAGGGGGGACGGATACGCAGTATTTT
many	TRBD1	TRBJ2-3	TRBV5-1	CASRTPSADRGQSTDTQYF	TGCGCCAGCAGAACCCCCAGCGCGGACAGGGGCCAAAGCACAGATACGCAGTATTTT
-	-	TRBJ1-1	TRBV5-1	CASSLRAGNVNTEAFF	TGCGCCAGCAGCTTAAGAGCCGGGAACGTGAACACTGAAGCTTTCTTT
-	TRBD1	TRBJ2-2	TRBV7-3	CASSHEGATLSGTGKLFF	TGTGCCAGCAGCCACGAGGGGGCCACGCTCAGCGGCACCGGGAAGCTGTTTTTT
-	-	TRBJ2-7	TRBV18	CANLVDSVEQYF	TGTGCCAACTTAGTCGATTCCGTCGAGCAGTACTTC
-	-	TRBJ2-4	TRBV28	CASSSVPIQYF	TGTGCCAGCAGTTCGGTACCTATTCAATACTTC
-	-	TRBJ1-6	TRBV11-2	CVSTGGNNSPLHF	TGTGTTAGCACGGGCGGAAATAATTCACCCCTCCACTTT
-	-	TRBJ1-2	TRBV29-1	CSVKFGRSINGYTF	TGCAGTGTCAAGTTTGGACGGTCGATCAATGGCTACACCTTC
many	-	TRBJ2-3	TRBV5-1	CASSLGHNTDTQYF	TGCGCCAGCAGCTTGGGACACAACACAGATACGCAGTATTTT
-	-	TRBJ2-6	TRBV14	CASILSRANVLTF	TGTGCCAGCATTCTTAGTAGAGCCAACGTCCTGACTTTC
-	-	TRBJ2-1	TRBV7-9	CVSSSIQLTSGLF	TGTGTCAGCAGCTCCATTCAACTGACCAGCGGCCTCTTC
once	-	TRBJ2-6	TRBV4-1	CASSQEELASGANVLTF	TGCGCCAGCAGCCAAGAGGAATTGGCTTCTGGGGCCAACGTCCTGACTTTC
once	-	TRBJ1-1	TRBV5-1	CASNKWGADKAFF	TGCGCCAGCAACAAGTGGGGGGCGGATAAAGCTTTCTTT
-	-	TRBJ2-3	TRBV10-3	CAIQVTYTQYF	TGTGCAATCCAAGTCACATATACGCAGTATTTT
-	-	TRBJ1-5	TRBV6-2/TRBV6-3	CAISYESYQPQHF	TGTGCCATCAGTTATGAGAGCTATCAGCCCCAGCATTTT
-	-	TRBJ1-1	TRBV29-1	CSVGPGWCMVAEAFF	TGCAGTGTTGGTCCAGGGTGGTGTATGGTTGCTGAAGCTTTCTTT
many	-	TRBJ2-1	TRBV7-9	CASSLGGMDNEQFF	TGTGCCAGCAGCTTAGGTGGGATGGACAATGAGCAGTTCTTC
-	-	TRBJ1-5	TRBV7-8	CANRLAGDNQPQHF	TGTGCCAACAGATTGGCTGGGGACAATCAGCCCCAGCATTTT
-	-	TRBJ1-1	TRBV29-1	CSVEDSSNTEAFF	TGCAGCGTTGAGGACAGCAGCAACACTGAAGCTTTCTTT
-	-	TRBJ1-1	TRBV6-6	CASSTGGSTEAFF	TGTGCCAGCAGCACGGGGGGGTCTACTGAGGCTTTCTTT
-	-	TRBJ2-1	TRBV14	CASSAVPGSYNEQFF	TGTGCCAGCAGCGCGGTGCCGGGAAGCTACAATGAGCAGTTCTTC
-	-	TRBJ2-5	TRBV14	CASSQEKLPGRETQYF	TGTGCAAGCAGCCAAGAGAAACTACCGGGACGGGAGACCCAGTACTTC
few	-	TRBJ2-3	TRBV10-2	CASSESTTGVDTQYF	TGCGCCAGCAGTGAGTCAACAACGGGAGTGGATACGCAGTATTTT
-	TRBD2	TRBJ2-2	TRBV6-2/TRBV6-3	CASSGTSGTIGELFF	TGTGCCAGCAGCGGTACTAGCGGGACCATCGGGGAGCTGTTTTTT
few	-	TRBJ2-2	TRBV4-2	CANSQTRDTTGELFF	TGTGCCAACAGCCAAACCCGGGACACAACCGGGGAGCTGTTTTTT
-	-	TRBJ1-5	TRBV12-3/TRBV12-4	CASNSPEGMSNQPQHF	TGTGCCAGCAATTCCCCGGAGGGAATGAGCAATCAGCCCCAGCATTTT
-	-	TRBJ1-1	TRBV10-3	CAIIDPCGNTEAFF	TGTGCCATCATTGATCCGTGCGGGAACACCGAAGCTTTCTTT
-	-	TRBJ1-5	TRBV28	CASCSLGDNSNQPQHF	TGTGCCAGCTGTTCCCTAGGGGACAATAGCAATCAGCCCCAACATTTT
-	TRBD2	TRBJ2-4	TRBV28	CASSSWTSGPAKNIQYF	TGTGCCAGCAGTTCCTGGACTAGCGGCCCAGCCAAAAACATTCAGTACTTC
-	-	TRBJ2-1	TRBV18	CASSPYGEQFF	TGTGCCAGCTCACCATACGGTGAGCAGTTCTTC
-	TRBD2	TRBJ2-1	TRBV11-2	CTSSLGNSGVGDEHFF	TGTACCAGCAGCTTAGGGAATAGCGGGGTTGGCGACGAGCACTTCTTC
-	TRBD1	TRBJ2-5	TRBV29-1	CNVEADRGRAESQYF	TGCAATGTTGAAGCGGACAGGGGGCGAGCAGAGTCCCAGTACTTC
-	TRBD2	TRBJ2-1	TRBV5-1	CASSLVGKRLAGYNEQFF	TGCGCCAGCAGCTTGGTAGGGAAGCGCCTAGCGGGTTACAATGAGCAGTTCTTC
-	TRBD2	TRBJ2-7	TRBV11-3	CTSSPGEGDYEQHF	TGTACCAGCAGCCCTGGAGAAGGGGACTACGAGCAACACTTC
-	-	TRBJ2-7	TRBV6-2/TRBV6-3	CASSYWGYEQYF	TGCGCCAGCAGTTATTGGGGATACGAGCAGTACTTC
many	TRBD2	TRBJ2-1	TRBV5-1	CASSLGLAGEEFF	TGCGCCAGCAGCTTGGGACTAGCGGGAGAGGAGTTCTTC